What follows is one TCR beta chain and its context. Its binding antigen is unknown. No qualities accompany the bases; no much larger clone lies one base away. This sample is part of a study of T-cell reconstitution after alpha-beta-depleted transplantation in children (TCRdb year 2016). Regarding the complete study: Using TCR repertoire profiling, the study followed T-cell immune reconstitution in a quantitative way in children after TCRalphabeta/CD19-depleted allogeneic hematopoietic cell transplantation.

To prepare the library, PCR was applied. The data were produced on an Illumina HiSeq 2500. TCR libraries were prepared with molecular barcoding, using unique molecular identifiers to normalize TCRbeta repertoire quantification. Clones were called with MiXCR by TCRdb after fastp trimmed the public reads at Q25, and only in-frame beta chains were retained. Here each entry gathers all rows of one CDR3 protein and keeps the most common genes and DNA. The sample table lists about 360,000 distinct CDR3 sequences, about 14% of them with a count of one. Approximately 4.3% of the sample comes from the top ten. From the germline V gene, CDR1 is MGHDK and CDR2 is SYGVNS. V gives up 8 bases and J gives up 8 bases, and the segment between their germline ends measures 7 bases. Reading from cysteine to phenylalanine, the CDR3 counts 11 amino acids. Here the CDR3 DNA is all that survives: 33 bases in frame from base 1.

The sample in question was PBMCs, obtained from the stem cell graft. The TCR comes from a human donor who donated a stem cell graft to a child with Fanconi anemia. The V and J genes are TRBV25-1 and TRBJ1-6; the D gene is perhaps TRBD1, from 5 matching bases. At the DNA level, the sequence is TGTGCCAGCCGGGGGGATTCACCCCTCCACTTT. This yields the protein CASRGDSPLHF. With the rest looked up from the reference TRBV25-1 and TRBJ1-6 genes rather than sequenced, the full variable domain is EADIYQTPRYLVIGTGKKITLECSQTMGHDKMYWYQQDPGMELHLIHYSYGVNSTEKGDLSSESTVSRIRTEHFPLTLESARPSHTSQYLCASRGDSPLHFGNGTRLTVT.